The 10 T cell receptor beta chains presented below share a single source sample, sequenced in a study of T cells in women clearing cervical HPV infection. TCRdb's copy holds only in-frame clones and misses some; the assay was immunoSEQ multiplex PCR. In all, the sample yields under 25,000 clones. Input material: blood buffy coat. Every receptor here comes from a woman aged 18-70 years with a cervical HPV16 infection that either progressed to CIN3+ or cleared (not recorded which).

About this clone: The sequenced fragment ends 3 residues before the CDR3 boundary, so the rest is inferred from the germline J gene. The chain employs TRBV7-2 and TRBJ1-5, with a tentative D call TRBD1 (6 bases). V was shortened by 4 bases and J by 6 bases, with 13 bases between the two germline ends. This CDR3 has 14 amino acids. CDR1 is SGHTA and CDR2 is FQGNSA in the germline V gene. Partial CDR3 DNA: TGTGCCAGCAGCTCACAGGGTTTTGGTCAGCCC. This translates into CASSSQGFGQP. The CDR3 in full is CASSSQGFGQPQHF.

For this clone: Coverage ceases 3 residues before the CDR3 finishes, and the germline J gene fills in the end. This chain uses TRBV18 with TRBJ2-5; 7 nucleotides match TRBD1. J was trimmed by 2 bases and V by 2 bases; bases with no gene match: 5. The CDR3 contains 15 residues. Germline assignment: CDR1 KGHSH and CDR2 LQKENI. CDR3 sequence reads: CASSPLMGQQETQYF. The covered CDR3 bases are TGTGCCAGCTCACCATTAATGGGACAGCAAGAGACC.

In the case of this clone: The junction differs from germline at one of its ends, possibly a read error. Coverage ceases 3 residues before the CDR3 finishes, and the germline J gene fills in the end. This specimen includes other DNA sequences encoding the same CDR3. The chain joins TRBV19 to TRBJ1-3; D unresolved. CDR1 and CDR2 (germline): LNHDA, SQIVND (reference sequence). This CDR3 is 14 amino acids long. The covered CDR3 bases are TGTGCCAGTAGTATCATCGGGTTTGGAAACACA. Amino acid sequence: CASSIIGFGNT. The entire CDR3 sequence reads CASSIIGFGNTIYF.

Points on this clone: Read data end 3 residues before the CDR3 end; the end is taken from the germline J gene. The chain combines TRBV28 with TRBJ1-5; TRBD1 matches at 9 bases. The V segment lost 8 bases and the J segment 4 bases; nucleotides outside the gene matches: 9. There are 15 residues in the CDR3. From germline, CDR1 is MDHEN and CDR2 SYDVKM. The part of the CDR3 DNA that was read is TGTGCCAGCGTCCTGGGACAGGGAGGGAATCAGCCC. Translation gives CASVLGQGGNQP. The full CDR3 protein is CASVLGQGGNQPQHF.

Points on this clone: The read comes to an end 3 residues before the CDR3 does, leaving the germline J gene to fill in the end. The chain has TRBV30 and TRBJ1-2; TRBD1 aligns across 7 bases. The V gene's germline CDR1 is GTSNPN and CDR2 SVGIG (reference sequence). This CDR3 spans 13 amino acids. With V trimmed by 4 bases and J by 3 bases, 5 bases remained unmatched. This chain's CDR3 is CAWTPQGDYGYTF. CDR3 bases read: TGTGCCTGGACCCCGCAGGGGGACTATGGC.

CDR3 DNA (partial): TGTGCCAGCAGTGTCGCGGGGAATCGGGCCACCGGGGAG. Translation gives CASSVAGNRATGE. The whole CDR3 protein reads CASSVAGNRATGELFF. The chain uses TRBV2 and TRBJ2-2; TRBD2 is a possible D gene (6 bases). The read ends 3 residues shy of where the CDR3 ends; the end is completed using the germline J gene. The ends were cut back, 4 bases at V and 4 bases at J, with 16 bases in the middle. The CDR3 runs to 16 residues. Looked up from germline, CDR1 is SNHLY and CDR2 is FYNNEI.

A remark on this clone: The missing CDR3 end, 3 residues past where the read stops, is filled in from the germline J gene. The V call is TRBV7-2, the J call TRBJ2-3, with a weak D call TRBD2 (7 bases). The V end lost 3 bases, the J end lost 2 bases, and 12 bases lay between the germline ends. CDR3 length equals 15 residues. The germline V gene encodes CDR1 SGHTA and CDR2 FQGNSA. CDR3 residues: CASSLGGPSTDTQYF. The CDR3 bases that were read are TGTGCCAGCAGCTTGGGGGGGCCCTCCACAGATACG.

Concerning this clone: The CDR3 goes on 3 residues after the read ends, and that part is filled in from the germline J gene. This chain connects TRBV7-9 to TRBJ2-4; possibly TRBD2 for D (7 bases). Germline CDR1 is SEHNR and CDR2 is FQNEAQ (reference sequence). The CDR3 spans 13 residues. This CDR3 reads CASSLPGDYGQYF. The DNA read from the CDR3 is TGTGCCAGCAGCTTACCAGGGGACTATGGT.

Of note for this clone: The read ends 3 residues shy of where the CDR3 ends; the end is completed using the germline J gene. The chain employs TRBV7-9 and TRBJ1-2; D not resolved. This CDR3 has 11 amino acids. Germline-derived CDR1 and CDR2 are SEHNR and FQNEAQ (reference sequence). The CDR3 loop is CASSSSLGYTF. The CDR3 DNA, read in part, is TGTGCCAGCAGCTCTTCCCTGGGC.

A remark on this clone: The DNA ends 3 residues before the CDR3 does, and the rest of the CDR3 is filled in from the germline J gene. The chain combines TRBV19 with TRBJ2-3; 12 bases agree with TRBD2. The trim removed 6 bases at V and 5 bases at J, leaving 9 bases unmatched. This CDR3 is 16 amino acids long. Germline assignment: CDR1 LNHDA and CDR2 SQIVND (reference sequence). CDR3 bases read: TGTGCCAGTAGAACTCCTAGCGGGGGGGCCTTAGATACG. Residues: CASRTPSGGALDT. Given in full, the CDR3 is CASRTPSGGALDTQYF.